The 21 T cell receptor beta chains in this list originate from one sample, sequenced in a study of T cell responses to AZD1222 COVID-19 vaccine. Sequenced by immunoSEQ multiplex PCR; TCRdb stores in-frame clones only, minus some. Altogether 100,000 to 150,000 clones are present, 89% being singletons, with the ten largest covering approximately 4.5%. Specimen: peripheral blood, collected on day 0 of AZD1222 vaccination. The origin of the receptors is an adult in good health.

V usage is TRBV10-3 and J usage is TRBJ1-2, with unresolved D. V was shortened by 8 bases and J by 0 bases, with 13 bases between the two germline ends. This CDR3 has 14 amino acids. CDR1 is ENHRY and CDR2 is SYGVKD in the germline V gene. CDR3 coding DNA: TGTGCCATCTCTAGTGGGTTGGCTAACTATGGCTACACCTTC. Translated, it gives CAISSGLANYGYTF.

The J gene is TRBJ2-5, the V gene TRBV7-9; 11 bases agree with TRBD1. The germline V gene encodes CDR1 SEHNR and CDR2 FQNEAQ (reference sequence). The ends lost 3 bases at V and 2 bases at J; junction bases unmatched: 5. The CDR3 has 16 amino acids. CDR3 amino acids: CASSFWDRGFQETQYF. The CDR3 DNA follows: TGTGCCAGCAGCTTCTGGGACAGGGGGTTTCAAGAGACCCAGTACTTC. Using reference TRBV7-9 and TRBJ2-5 for the parts outside the CDR3, the full variable domain is DTGVSQNPRHKITKRGQNVTFRCDPISEHNRLYWYRQTLGQGPEFLTYFQNEAQLEKSRLLSDRFSAERPKGSFSTLEIQRTEQGDSAMYLCASSFWDRGFQETQYFGPGTRLLVL.

The rearrangement uses TRBV7-2 and TRBJ2-3; TRBD1 aligns across 8 bases. CDR3 length: 15 residues. V trimming: 5 bases; J trimming: 0 bases; junction bases outside the gene matches: 4. CDR1 and CDR2 (germline): SGHTA, FQGNSA. Written as DNA, the CDR3 is TGTGCCAGCAGCCCTAGGACAGGGAGCACAGATACGCAGTATTTT. This translates into CASSPRTGSTDTQYF.

This clone showed up just once. This chain links TRBV6-5 with TRBJ2-7; perhaps TRBD2 as D (7 bases). The CDR3 spans 14 residues. In germline, CDR1 is MNHEY, CDR2 SVGAGI. The V gene lost 6 bases and the J gene lost 3 bases, with 15 bases spanning the gap. CDR3 nucleotides: TGTGCCAGCAGGGGGCGGGGGCCCTACTACGAGCAGTACTTC. Amino acids: CASRGRGPYYEQYF.

The V gene is TRBV6-5, the J gene TRBJ2-7; TRBD1 matches at 8 bases. The CDR3 length is 15 residues. CDR1 is MNHEY, CDR2 SVGAGI, per germline. V lost 6 bases, J lost 1 base, and 8 bases stayed unmatched. The CDR3 DNA reads TGTGCCAGCAGAGCCGGGACAGGCGGTTCCTACGAGCAGTACTTC. Protein: CASRAGTGGSYEQYF.

The CDR3 nucleotides read TGTGCCAGCAGCTTAGCTGTCGGAAACACCATATATTTT. It codes for CASSLAVGNTIYF. This chain joins TRBV7-2 and TRBJ1-3; D is unclear. This CDR3 spans 13 amino acids. Per germline, CDR1 SGHTA and CDR2 FQGNSA. Deletions cut 0 bases from V and 4 bases from J, with 4 bases between.

The V call is TRBV6-2 or TRBV6-3, the J call TRBJ2-7; 9 positions match TRBD1. Germline CDR1 reads MNHEY; CDR2 reads SVGEGT. After removal of 4 bases from V and 7 bases from J, the junction contained 8 bases not matched to a gene. The CDR3 is 14 amino acids. The CDR3 sequence: CASSSGQGTWEQYF. The CDR3 nucleotides are TGTGCCAGCAGTTCCGGACAGGGGACGTGGGAGCAGTACTTC.

The chain employs TRBV3-1 (or the pseudogene TRBV3-2) and TRBJ1-2, with TRBD1 matching 8 bases. CDR1 is LGHDT, CDR2 YNNKEL, per germline (reference sequence). The V segment lost 5 bases and the J segment 2 bases; nucleotides outside the gene matches: 16. The CDR3 runs 18 residues. The CDR3 region has the DNA TGTGCCAGCAGCGAACGTACTACAGGGGGTGGTGGCAACTATGGCTACACCTTC. Encoded protein: CASSERTTGGGGNYGYTF.

The genes are TRBV6-2 or TRBV6-3 and TRBJ1-5; D unclear. V lost 0 bases and J 2 bases, leaving 8 bases between the germline ends. CDR1 and CDR2 from the germline V gene are MNHEY and SVGEGT. The CDR3 is 15 amino acids. This CDR3 is CASSYSFGGNQPQHF. CDR3 bases: TGTGCCAGCAGTTACTCATTTGGGGGCAATCAGCCCCAGCATTTT.

This clone was seen only a few times. The gene calls are TRBV23-1 and TRBJ2-7, with a possible D match to TRBD1 (5 bases). TRBV23-1 is assigned to the ORF class and has an uncertain function. This CDR3 spans 13 amino acids. Trimming took 2 bases from V and 4 from J, leaving 9 bases between them. The CDR3 DNA follows: TGCGCCAGCAGTCAAATCCCAGGGTACGAGCAGTACTTC. Protein product: CASSQIPGYEQYF.

This chain joins TRBV5-1 and TRBJ2-7, with 9 bases aligning to TRBD1. The J segment lost 3 bases and the V segment lost 3 bases, leaving 10 bases of the junction unmatched. This CDR3 contains 16 residues. The germline gives CDR1 SGHRS, CDR2 YFSETQ. Here the CDR3 DNA reads TGCGCCAGCAGCTCCGGCCGGGACAGGGTTGACTACGAGCAGTACTTC. This gives the protein CASSSGRDRVDYEQYF.

This chain uses TRBV6-6 with TRBJ1-1; 8 nucleotides align to TRBD1. Germline CDR1 reads MNHNY; CDR2 reads SVGAGI (reference sequence). With V trimmed by 2 bases and J by 5 bases, 10 bases remained unmatched. This CDR3 contains 16 residues. CDR3 in DNA: TGTGCCAGCAGTTACGGTGCGGACAGGGTGGGAACTGAAGCTTTCTTT. Protein sequence: CASSYGADRVGTEAFF.

V is TRBV11-2 and J is TRBJ2-7; D remains unclear. Trimming removed 0 bases at V and 2 bases at J, with 2 bases between. The CDR3 consists of 12 residues. Germline V gene data show CDR1 as SGHAT and CDR2 as FQNNGV. CDR3 in amino acids: CASSLDPYEQYF. CDR3 DNA sequence: TGTGCCAGCAGCTTAGACCCCTACGAGCAGTACTTC.

The chain is built from TRBV6-5 and TRBJ2-7; D tentatively fits TRBD1 or TRBD2 (5 bases each). V was shortened by 2 bases and J by 2 bases, with 10 bases between the two germline ends. The germline V gene encodes CDR1 MNHEY and CDR2 SVGAGI. This CDR3 is built from 14 residues. In nucleotides, the CDR3 is TGTGCCAGCAGTTACAGTAGGGGACCCTACGAGCAGTACTTC. It is translated as CASSYSRGPYEQYF.

The rearrangement joins TRBV19 to TRBJ1-6; weak D call: TRBD1 (5 bases). V gave up 3 bases and J gave up 10 bases, with 13 bases separating them. The V gene's germline CDR1 is LNHDA and CDR2 SQIVND (reference sequence). The CDR3 totals 14 residues. CDR3 loop: CASSMQGVGSPLHF. CDR3 DNA: TGTGCCAGTAGTATGCAGGGTGTTGGCTCACCCCTCCACTTT.

The chain has TRBV27 and TRBJ1-5; a weak D match, TRBD1 (5 bases). Germline-derived CDR1 and CDR2 are MNHEY and SMNVEV (reference sequence). Trimming removed 3 bases at V and 4 bases at J, with 16 bases between. This CDR3 has 16 amino acids. In nucleotides, the CDR3 is TGTGCCAGCAGTTTTTCGGGATACTGGGGGAATCAGCCCCAGCATTTT. Its translation is CASSFSGYWGNQPQHF.

V is TRBV18 and J is TRBJ2-2; the D gene is possibly TRBD1 (6 bases). Trimming took off 4 bases at V and 1 base at J, with 10 bases between the two ends. The germline V gene encodes CDR1 KGHSH and CDR2 LQKENI. This CDR3 has 15 amino acids. The CDR3 spells CASSLRQENTGELFF. In nucleotides, the CDR3 is TGTGCCAGCTCACTACGACAGGAGAACACCGGGGAGCTGTTTTTT.

The DNA of the CDR3 is TGTGCCAGCAGCCCACAGGGGTACGAGCAGTACTTC. This encodes CASSPQGYEQYF. The V gene is TRBV11-2, the J gene TRBJ2-7, with 7 bases matching TRBD1. V shed 5 bases and J 4 bases; nucleotides not matched to a gene: 2. The CDR3 is made up of 12 amino acids. Germline values: CDR1 SGHAT, CDR2 FQNNGV.

This rearrangement joins TRBV6-5 to TRBJ2-3; possible D gene TRBD2, 5 bases. Per the germline V gene, CDR1 is MNHEY and CDR2 is SVGAGI. This CDR3 is 11 amino acids long. Trimming shortened V by 7 bases and J by 8 bases, and 10 bases separated the two germline ends. The CDR3, as DNA: TGTGCCAGCACTCGCCGGGGTACGCAGTATTTT. Protein product: CASTRRGTQYF.

The chain combines TRBV28 with TRBJ1-2, with no clear D. This CDR3 is 16 amino acids long. Germline loops: CDR1 MDHEN, CDR2 SYDVKM. Trimming stripped 4 bases from V and 4 bases from J, with 19 bases between. CDR3 sequence reads: CASSSPSPHRGYGYTF. CDR3 DNA sequence: TGTGCCAGCAGTTCGCCCAGTCCCCACCGGGGCTATGGCTACACCTTC.

The chain's CDR3 is CAAGSIAGGTYEQYF. The CDR3 coding sequence is TGTGCCGCAGGTTCTATAGCGGGGGGGACCTACGAGCAGTACTTC. V and J are TRBV28 and TRBJ2-7; 11 nucleotides align to TRBD2. Trimming at V came to 11 bases and at J to 2 bases, leaving 11 bases not matched to a gene. CDR1 is MDHEN, CDR2 SYDVKM, per germline. The CDR3 totals 15 residues.